The 9 T cell receptor beta chains in this list originate from one sample, sequenced in a study of cytomegalovirus exposure and HLA in healthy donors. The PCR employed 60 Vbeta primers together with 13 Jbeta primers. Using immunoSEQ multiplex PCR, the repertoire was profiled, and TCRdb retains in-frame clones only, with some absent. The sample yields 100,000 to 150,000 clones, around four fifths seen once. Sequences were obtained from PBMCs. All receptors come from a woman in her thirties or forties in good health and CMV-seropositive.

A few counts support this clone. The chain combines TRBV27 with TRBJ2-3; D is possibly TRBD2 (6 bases). Germline loops: CDR1 MNHEY, CDR2 SMNVEV (reference sequence). This CDR3 spans 17 amino acids. Trimming shortened V by 3 bases and J by 0 bases, and 16 bases separated the two germline ends. The CDR3 here is CASSFGLSGGSTDTQYF. The CDR3 region has the DNA TGTGCCAGCAGTTTTGGCCTCAGCGGAGGGAGCACAGATACGCAGTATTTT.

The V and J genes are TRBV6-6 and TRBJ2-3; a possible D gene is TRBD1 (6 bases). This CDR3 region has 12 residues. Germline assignment: CDR1 MNHNY and CDR2 SVGAGI (reference sequence). V lost 7 bases and J 7 bases, leaving 12 bases between the germline ends. CDR3 DNA: TGTGCCAGCACGACGCAGGGGCATACGCAGTATTTT. It yields the protein CASTTQGHTQYF.

V and J are TRBV5-1 and TRBJ1-1, with no clear D. V was pared by 0 bases and J by 1 base, with 7 bases between. The CDR3 covers 14 residues. Germline V gives CDR1 SGHRS, CDR2 YFSETQ. The CDR3 loop is CASSLGPGNTEAFF. CDR3 DNA sequence: TGCGCCAGCAGCTTGGGTCCAGGGAACACTGAAGCTTTCTTT.

This chain links TRBV2 with TRBJ2-3; 10 nucleotides line up with TRBD2. Trimming at V came to 3 bases and at J to 3 bases, leaving 6 bases not matched to a gene. The length of the CDR3 is 16 residues. Per the germline V gene, CDR1 is SNHLY and CDR2 is FYNNEI. The CDR3 sequence is CASSEVAGGPTDTQYF. In nucleotides, the CDR3 is TGTGCCAGCAGTGAGGTAGCGGGAGGCCCGACAGATACGCAGTATTTT.

The chain employs TRBV7-9 and TRBJ1-4, with D unclear. Trimming left V 2 bases short and J 4 bases short, with 14 bases between. The CDR3 consists of 16 residues. Germline V gene sequence: CDR1 SEHNR, CDR2 FQNEAQ (reference sequence). CDR3 DNA sequence: TGTGCCAGCAGCTTAAATTTTCGTCTACGTAATGAAAAACTGTTTTTT. Translation: CASSLNFRLRNEKLFF.

The rearrangement links TRBV5-4 to TRBJ2-5; 8 bases agree with TRBD1. V shed 0 bases, J shed 7 bases, and the junction held 8 bases outside the gene matches. The CDR3 length is 15 residues. Germline CDR1 SGHNT, CDR2 YYREEE (reference sequence). CDR3 sequence reads: CASSLGQGSFGTQYF. The CDR3 DNA sequence: TGTGCCAGCAGCTTGGGACAGGGGAGCTTTGGGACCCAGTACTTC.

The V gene is TRBV28, the J gene TRBJ1-1, with D maybe TRBD1 (5 bases). V lost 0 bases and J 2 bases, leaving 10 bases between the germline ends. CDR1 and CDR2 (germline): MDHEN, SYDVKM. The CDR3 totals 15 residues. The CDR3 DNA is TGTGCCAGCAGTTTATGGGGGGAGGGTAACACTGAAGCTTTCTTT. It yields the protein CASSLWGEGNTEAFF.

V usage is TRBV4-1 and J usage is TRBJ2-6, with 12 bases identical to TRBD2. This CDR3 has 16 residues. The junction had 6 bases not matched to a gene; V was cut back by 10 bases and J by 2 bases. The germline gives CDR1 MGHRA, CDR2 YSYEKL. The CDR3: CAMETSGSTGANVLTF. CDR3 coding DNA: TGCGCCATGGAGACTAGCGGGAGTACTGGGGCCAACGTCCTGACTTTC.

This chain joins TRBV4-1 and TRBJ1-5; TRBD1 might be the D (5 bases). The CDR3 length is 16 residues. Germline CDR1 is MGHRA and CDR2 is YSYEKL. V was pared by 0 bases and J by 0 bases, with 9 bases between. The CDR3 nucleotides read TGCGCCAGCAGCCAAGACCCAGGGAATAGCAATCAGCCCCAGCATTTT. This translates into CASSQDPGNSNQPQHF.